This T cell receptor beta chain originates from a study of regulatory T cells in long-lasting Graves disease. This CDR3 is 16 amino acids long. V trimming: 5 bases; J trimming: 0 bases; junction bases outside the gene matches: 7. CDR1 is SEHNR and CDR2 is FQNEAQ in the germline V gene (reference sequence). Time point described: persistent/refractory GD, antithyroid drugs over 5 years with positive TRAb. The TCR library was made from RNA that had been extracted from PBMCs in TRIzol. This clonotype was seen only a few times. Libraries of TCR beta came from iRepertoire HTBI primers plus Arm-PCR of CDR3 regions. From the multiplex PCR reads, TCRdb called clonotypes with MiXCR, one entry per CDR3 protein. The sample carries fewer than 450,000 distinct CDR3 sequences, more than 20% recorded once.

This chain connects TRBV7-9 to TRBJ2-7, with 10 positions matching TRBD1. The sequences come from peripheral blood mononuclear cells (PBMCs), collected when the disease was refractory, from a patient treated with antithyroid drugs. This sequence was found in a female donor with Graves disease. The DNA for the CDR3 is TGTGCCAGCAGCGGGGGACAGGGGCCCTACTCCTACGAGCAGTACTTC. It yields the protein CASSGGQGPYSYEQYF.